This T cell receptor (beta chain) was captured in a study of STAT5B mutations in CD4+ large granular lymphocyte leukemia. Study-level background: Among healthy donors, a particular HLA allele went with more CDR3 'QG' motifs. Points from the study as a whole: Without putative leukemic clones, patient CD4-sorted repertoires remained more clonal than healthy CD4+ repertoires.

The assay was immunoSEQ multiplex PCR, and TCRdb's table has in-frame clones only and misses some. This sample has about 32,000 clones, with around four fifths found just once. In the case of this clone: Its matching antigen is unknown.

Material: CD4+ T cells from blood buffy coats. The origin of this receptor is a human donor in good health.

Here the CDR3 reads CASSPQDTEAFF. The CDR3 bases are TGTGCCAGCTCACCCCAGGACACTGAAGCTTTCTTT. The V gene is TRBV18, the J gene TRBJ1-1; D is unresolved. Trimming took off 3 bases at V and 3 bases at J, with 5 bases between the two ends. Germline V gives CDR1 KGHSH, CDR2 LQKENI. CDR3 size: 12 residues. Combining the CDR3 with reference TRBV18 and TRBJ1-1 gives the whole variable domain NAGVMQNPRHLVRRRGQEARLRCSPMKGHSHVYWYRQLPEEGLKFMVYLQKENIIDESGMPKERFSAEFPKEGPSILRIQQVVRGDSAAYFCASSPQDTEAFFGQGTRLTVV.